This T cell receptor beta chain was observed in a study of response to subunit inactivated influenza vaccine. TCRdb re-derived calls from the RT-PCR reads in MiXCR, one entry per CDR3 protein. The sample has 550,000 to 800,000 distinct CDR3 sequences, over 11% seen once. In its sample, this clonotype was seen many times. What it binds is not known. Germline V gene sequence: CDR1 SGHDT, CDR2 YYEEEE. This CDR3 is 16 amino acids long. The V gene lost 1 base and the J gene lost 0 bases, with 11 bases spanning the gap. Study-level findings and limits: The authors suggested that few new T cells are recruited per seasonal influenza vaccination.

The chain has TRBV5-6 and TRBJ2-1; D unclear. This sample comprised PBMCs from blood, obtained 14 days before vaccination. The TCR originated in a man aged 50 to 59 who received an inactivated influenza vaccine. The CDR3 coding sequence is TGTGCCAGCAGCTTGAGGCGACTGAGCTCCTACAATGAGCAGTTCTTC. Its protein is CASSLRRLSSYNEQFF.